The 21 T cell receptor beta chains reported below all come from one sample, sequenced in a study of T-cell memory formation after mild COVID-19. TCRdb redid the calling of the 5' RACE reads with MiXCR, one entry per CDR3 protein. Among about 110,000 distinct CDR3 sequences listed, roughly a sixth were seen once. Sequences were obtained from PBMCs or a T cell subset sorted from them (not recorded which). The receptors shown here come from a young man who had mild COVID-19 (a few samples of this study predate the infection). Cell type and time point are not known.

This chain links TRBV7-2 with TRBJ1-5, with D unclear. CDR1 and CDR2 (germline): SGHTA, FQGNSA. The CDR3 is 14 amino acids. Trimming took 2 bases from V and 3 from J, leaving 8 bases between them. This CDR3 reads CASSLHRDNQPQHF. The CDR3 DNA sequence: TGTGCCAGCAGCTTACACAGAGACAATCAGCCCCAGCATTTT.

DNA of the CDR3: TGCGCCAGCAGCTTGGGCCAGGGGGCCGCCTACGAGCAGTACGTC. This translates into CASSLGQGAAYEQYV. J is TRBJ2-7 and V is TRBV5-1, with 8 bases matching TRBD1. Germline loops: CDR1 SGHRS, CDR2 YFSETQ. This CDR3 is built from 15 residues. V lost 0 bases, J lost 2 bases, and 4 bases stayed unmatched.

The chain recombines TRBV9 with TRBJ2-1; tentative D call: TRBD2 (7 bases). Germline V gene data show CDR1 as SGDLS and CDR2 as YYNGEE. This CDR3 is built from 13 residues. V lost 0 bases and J lost 15, with 16 bases in between. The DNA for the CDR3 is TGTGCCAGCAGCGTAGCTTCGGCGGGGGCTACGTTCTTC. Its translation is CASSVASAGATFF.

The rearrangement links TRBV7-8 to TRBJ1-6, with D possibly being TRBD1 (5 bases). Germline CDR1 SGHVS, CDR2 FQNEAQ. Between the trimmed V and J ends, which lost 6 bases and 0 bases, there was a span of 15 bases. The CDR3 consists of 17 residues. The CDR3 is CASSLRTPSSYNSPLHF. The CDR3 DNA is TGTGCCAGCAGTCTCAGGACACCGAGCTCCTATAATTCACCCCTCCACTTT.

V is TRBV10-3 and J is TRBJ2-1, with D perhaps given as TRBD1 or TRBD2 (5 bases each). CDR3 length: 15 residues. The V end was cut by 4 bases, the J end by 9 bases, with 19 bases between. Per the germline V gene, CDR1 is ENHRY and CDR2 is SYGVKD. Here the CDR3 DNA reads TGTGCCATCAGTGCTTCTGGGACGGCTTACCCTGAGCAGTTCTTC. This gives the protein CAISASGTAYPEQFF.

V is TRBV24-1 and J is TRBJ2-2, with unresolved D. V gave up 3 bases and J gave up 1 base, with 8 bases separating them. The germline gives CDR1 KGHDR, CDR2 SFDVKD. CDR3 length: 15 amino acids. The DNA for the CDR3 is TGTGCCACCAGTGATCCACGGGTGAACACCGGGGAGCTGTTTTTT. Amino acid sequence: CATSDPRVNTGELFF.

This clonotype occurred a few times. V gene TRBV6-5 combines with J gene TRBJ2-7; a weak D match, TRBD1 (5 bases). Deletions cut 5 bases from V and 3 bases from J, with 17 bases between. CDR1 is MNHEY and CDR2 is SVGAGI in the germline V gene. The CDR3 is made up of 15 amino acids. CDR3 loop: CASSLRAGNFYEQYV. CDR3 in DNA: TGTGCCAGCAGTCTCCGGGCAGGGAACTTCTACGAGCAGTACGTC.

This clonotype was observed a handful of times. The chain couples TRBV5-6 to TRBJ2-4; 8 bases match TRBD1. The germline V gene has CDR1 SGHDT and CDR2 YYEEEE. This CDR3 is 15 amino acids long. J gave up 1 base and V 3 bases, and 3 bases lay outside the gene matches. CDR3 amino acids: CASSSQGAAKNIQYF. For the CDR3, the DNA is TGTGCCAGCAGCTCCCAGGGGGCGGCCAAAAACATTCAGTACTTC.

This clonotype was recorded at least ten times. The J gene is TRBJ2-1, the V gene TRBV4-2; 7 bases are shared with TRBD1. Germline trimming cut 1 base from V and 6 bases from J; bases unmatched to any gene: 9. The CDR3 loop spans 16 amino acids. Germline V gene lookup returns CDR1 LGHNA and CDR2 YNFKEQ. CDR3 coding DNA: TGTGCCAGCAGCCAAGGATCCCTCAGGGGGACCAATGAGCAGTTCTTC. Its protein product is CASSQGSLRGTNEQFF.

In this sample, this clonotype turned up many times. The chain couples TRBV12-3 or TRBV12-4 to TRBJ1-5; D possibly corresponds to TRBD1 (5 bases). V was clipped by 5 bases and J by 0 bases, with 11 bases between them. The length of the CDR3 is 15 residues. The CDR3 DNA sequence: TGTGCCAGCAGTCCCAGGGTTAGTAGCAATCAGCCCCAGCATTTT. This translates into CASSPRVSSNQPQHF.

This clonotype was counted a single time. The CDR3 DNA sequence: TGTGCCAGCAGCCAGCGTCACCCCATGAACACTGAAGCTTTCTTT. Translating it yields CASSQRHPMNTEAFF. V and J are TRBV7-1 and TRBJ1-1; D is undetermined. TRBV7-1 counts as an open reading frame of uncertain function. CDR3 length: 15 amino acids. V dropped 5 bases and J dropped 0 bases, with 13 bases sitting between them.

The chain employs TRBV28 and TRBJ1-4, with TRBD1 matching 9 bases. Losses at the gene ends were 4 bases for V and 7 bases for J; bases not matched to a gene: 13. The CDR3 sequence is 17 residues long. The germline gives CDR1 MDHEN, CDR2 SYDVKM. CDR3 coding DNA: TGTGCCAGCAGTTCCTCCGGGACAGGGTCCCTTGGTGAAAAACTGTTTTTT. Translated: CASSSSGTGSLGEKLFF.

This clonotype has just a few counts. The chain has TRBV18 and TRBJ2-5; the match to TRBD2 covers 12 bases. CDR3 length: 16 residues. Germline CDR1 KGHSH, CDR2 LQKENI. V shed 1 base, J shed 1 base, and the junction held 1 base outside the gene matches. The CDR3 DNA sequence: TGTGCCAGCTCACCACAACTAGCGGGGGGCCAAGAGACCCAGTACTTC. Protein sequence: CASSPQLAGGQETQYF.

This clonotype was seen a few times. CDR3 bases: TGTGCCAGCAGTGAGCGGGACAATGAGCAGTTCTTC. Its translation: CASSERDNEQFF. The chain employs TRBV12-3 or TRBV12-4 and TRBJ2-1, with a tentative D call TRBD2 (6 bases). The V end was cut by 5 bases, the J end by 5 bases, with 7 bases between. The CDR3 extends over 12 amino acids.

This clonotype was seen repeatedly, ten times or more. The rearrangement joins TRBV29-1 to TRBJ2-1; D is perhaps TRBD2 (6 bases). The CDR3 loop spans 16 amino acids. In germline, CDR1 is SQVTM, CDR2 ANQGSEA. Deletions cut 3 bases from V and 4 bases from J, with 19 bases between. The CDR3 region has the DNA TGCAGCGTTGAGTCCGGGGCCGGAGGGGAGTACAATGAGCAGTTCTTC. Its protein is CSVESGAGGEYNEQFF.

This clonotype was found a few times. The chain combines TRBV28 with TRBJ2-4; 7 bases line up with TRBD1. This CDR3 is 17 amino acids long. CDR1 is MDHEN, CDR2 SYDVKM, per germline. V dropped 3 bases and J dropped 2; count of bases not matched to a gene: 10. CDR3 region: CASSLQYRGVTKNIQYF. The CDR3 DNA reads as TGTGCCAGCAGTTTGCAATACAGGGGAGTAACCAAAAACATTCAGTACTTC.

This clonotype was seen a handful of times. V is TRBV20-1 and J is TRBJ1-6; 7 bases match TRBD1. This CDR3 comprises 18 residues. From germline, CDR1 is DFQATT and CDR2 SNEGSKA (reference sequence). Losses at the gene ends were 2 bases for V and 4 bases for J; bases not matched to a gene: 14. This CDR3 reads CSARPATGSLSYNSPLHF. The CDR3 bases are TGCAGTGCTAGACCGGCGACAGGGTCCTTGTCTTATAATTCACCCCTCCACTTT.

This chain connects TRBV25-1 to TRBJ2-6; maybe TRBD2 (5 bases). Germline assignment: CDR1 MGHDK and CDR2 SYGVNS. CDR3 size: 15 residues. V gave up 3 bases and J gave up 4 bases, with 10 bases separating them. CDR3 DNA sequence: TGTGCCAGCAGTGACCCAGGAGGAGGGGCCAACGTCCTGACTTTC. This gives the protein CASSDPGGGANVLTF. Full variable domain (rest looked up from reference TRBV25-1 and TRBJ2-6): EADIYQTPRYLVIGTGKKITLECSQTMGHDKMYWYQQDPGMELHLIHYSYGVNSTEKGDLSSESTVSRIRTEHFPLTLESARPSHTSQYLCASSDPGGGANVLTFGAGSRLTVL.

This clonotype occurred a few times. The V gene is TRBV4-3, the J gene TRBJ1-1; 7 bases agree with TRBD1. This CDR3 has 16 residues. Germline V gene sequence: CDR1 LGHNA, CDR2 YSLEER. The V and J ends lost 0 bases and 6 bases, in that order; junction bases with no gene match: 10. CDR3 DNA sequence: TGCGCCAGCAGCCAAGACCTTACCCGACAGGGAGCTGAAGCTTTCTTT. Translation gives CASSQDLTRQGAEAFF.

Ten or more counts support this clonotype. The chain links TRBV11-2 to TRBJ2-5, with TRBD1 identical over 7 bases. The CDR3 runs 14 residues. V trimming: 5 bases; J trimming: 6 bases; junction bases outside the gene matches: 9. In germline, CDR1 is SGHAT, CDR2 FQNNGV. The DNA for the CDR3 is TGTGCCAGCAGCCACTTAAGGGGGCTGAAGACCCAGTACTTC. Translation gives CASSHLRGLKTQYF. The entire variable domain, with the rest obtained from reference TRBV11-2 and TRBJ2-5, is as follows: EAGVAQSPRYKIIEKRQSVAFWCNPISGHATLYWYQQILGQGPKLLIQFQNNGVVDDSQLPKDRFSAERLKGVDSTLKIQPAKLEDSAVYLCASSHLRGLKTQYFGPGTRLLVL.

Ten or more counts support this clonotype. V usage is TRBV4-1 and J usage is TRBJ1-1; maybe TRBD1 (6 bases). Per germline, CDR1 MGHRA and CDR2 YSYEKL. The CDR3 is made up of 14 amino acids. Trimming removed 4 bases at V and 1 base at J, with 10 bases between. The CDR3 spells CASSPETGNTEAFF. The CDR3 bases are TGCGCCAGCAGCCCAGAGACAGGGAACACTGAAGCTTTCTTT.